This TCR beta chain was sequenced during a study of shared clonotypes between healthy human individuals. This CDR3 has 16 residues. Germline-derived CDR1 and CDR2 are MNHEY and SVGAGI. After removal of 1 base from V and 1 base from J, the junction contained 4 bases not matched to a gene. Sequencing used immunoSEQ multiplex PCR; TCRdb keeps in-frame clones, though not all of them. Counted here are about 1.5 million clones, around 97% occurring once; the ten biggest clones make up more than 0.9%. The receptor was isolated from a man aged 30 to 39 in good health. The specimen sequenced was naive CD4+ T cells sorted from blood. Subset in this sample: CD45RA+ positively selected. V and J are TRBV6-5 and TRBJ2-1, with 7 bases aligning to TRBD2. The CDR3 nucleotides are TGTGCCAGCAGTTACTTTGCGGGAGCTTCCTACAATGAGCAGTTCTTC. It yields the protein CASSYFAGASYNEQFF.